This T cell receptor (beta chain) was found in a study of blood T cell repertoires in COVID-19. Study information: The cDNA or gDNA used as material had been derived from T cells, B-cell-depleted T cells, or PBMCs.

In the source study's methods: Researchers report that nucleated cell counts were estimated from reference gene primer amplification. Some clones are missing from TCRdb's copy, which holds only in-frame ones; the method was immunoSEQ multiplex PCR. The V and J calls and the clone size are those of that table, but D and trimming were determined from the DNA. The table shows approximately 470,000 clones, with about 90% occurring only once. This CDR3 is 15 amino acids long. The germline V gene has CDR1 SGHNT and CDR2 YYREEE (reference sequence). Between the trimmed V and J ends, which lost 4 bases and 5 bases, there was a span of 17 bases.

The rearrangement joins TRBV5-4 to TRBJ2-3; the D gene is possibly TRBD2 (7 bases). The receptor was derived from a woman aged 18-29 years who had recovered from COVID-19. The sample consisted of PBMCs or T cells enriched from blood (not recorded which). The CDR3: CASSPLQGGGDTQYF. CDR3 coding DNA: TGTGCCAGCAGCCCCCTACAGGGCGGGGGAGATACGCAGTATTTT. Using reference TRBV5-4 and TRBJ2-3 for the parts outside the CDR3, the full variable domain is ETGVTQSPTHLIKTRGQQVTLRCSSQSGHNTVSWYQQALGQGPQFIFQYYREEENGRGNFPPRFSGLQFPNYSSELNVNALELDDSALYLCASSPLQGGGDTQYFGPGTRLTVL.